Each of the 14 T cell receptor beta chains below was sequenced from the same sample in a study of cytomegalovirus exposure and HLA in healthy donors. Both 60 Vbeta primers and 13 Jbeta primers went into the PCR. Sequencing used immunoSEQ multiplex PCR; TCRdb keeps in-frame clones, though not all of them. Of about 120,000 clones listed, roughly 87% are singletons. Source material: PBMCs. The receptors derive from a woman between 18 and 29 years old in good health and CMV-seronegative.

This chain links TRBV5-6 with TRBJ2-1; 9 bases line up with TRBD2. Per germline, CDR1 SGHDT and CDR2 YYEEEE. The V segment lost 4 bases and the J segment 4 bases; nucleotides outside the gene matches: 6. CDR3 length: 15 amino acids. CDR3 in amino acids: CASSLGLAPYNEQFF. The CDR3 nucleotides read TGTGCCAGCAGCCTTGGACTAGCGCCTTACAATGAGCAGTTCTTC. The variable domain in full, completed from reference TRBV5-6 and TRBJ2-1, reads DAGVTQSPTHLIKTRGQQVTLRCSPKSGHDTVSWYQQALGQGPQFIFQYYEEEERQRGNFPDRFSGHQFPNYSSELNVNALLLGDSALYLCASSLGLAPYNEQFFGPGTRLTVL.

The rearrangement uses TRBV10-1 and TRBJ2-5, with D possibly matching TRBD2 (5 bases). Germline V gene lookup returns CDR1 WNHNN and CDR2 SYGVQD (reference sequence). The CDR3 totals 16 residues. V was shortened by 6 bases and J by 5 bases, with 22 bases between the two germline ends. The CDR3 protein is CASSDRTARGLETQYF. The CDR3 DNA sequence: TGCGCCAGCAGCGATCGGACCGCCCGGGGTCTGGAGACCCAGTACTTC.

The chain has TRBV18 and TRBJ2-5; 7 bases are a match to TRBD1. The DNA end lines up better with TRBJ2-7; the J call may be wrong. Germline V lookup: CDR1 KGHSH, CDR2 LQKENI. CDR3 length: 14 residues. This CDR3 reads CASSHSRGRGEQYF. The DNA of the CDR3 is TGTGCCAGCTCACATTCGAGGGGGCGCGGCGAGCAGTACTTC.

The V call is TRBV7-2, the J call TRBJ2-7; 11 positions agree with TRBD1. The CDR3 is 15 residues long. Looked up from germline, CDR1 is SGHTA and CDR2 is FQGNSA. The V gene end was trimmed by 4 bases and the J gene end by 4 bases; junction bases not matched to a gene: 6. The CDR3 loop reads CASSYRDRGKYEQYF. The DNA for the CDR3 is TGTGCCAGCAGCTACCGGGACAGGGGGAAGTACGAGCAGTACTTC.

The J gene is TRBJ2-3, the V gene TRBV18; TRBD2 matches 8 bases. The CDR3 extends over 15 amino acids. Germline loops: CDR1 KGHSH, CDR2 LQKENI. V was clipped by 8 bases and J by 2 bases; unmatched bases: 9. The DNA of the CDR3 is TGTGCCAGCCCGCAAGTCGGGGGGGTCACAGATACGCAGTATTTT. This translates into CASPQVGGVTDTQYF.

The chain links TRBV30 to TRBJ1-2; D is undetermined. This CDR3 region has 11 residues. V gave up 2 bases and J gave up 8 bases, with 9 bases separating them. Germline V lookup: CDR1 GTSNPN, CDR2 SVGIG (reference sequence). The DNA for the CDR3 is TGTGCCTGGAGTACGGGAAGGGGCTACACCTTC. Its translation is CAWSTGRGYTF.

CDR3 residues: CSVEVPGTNTEAFF. The DNA for the CDR3 is TGCAGCGTTGAAGTACCGGGAACGAACACTGAAGCTTTCTTT. This sequence joins TRBV29-1 and TRBJ1-1; D is unclear. This CDR3 region has 14 residues. The germline CDR1 and CDR2 sequences are SQVTM and ANQGSEA. The germline V and J ends were trimmed by 1 base and 1 base, with 10 bases remaining between them. The entire variable domain, with the rest obtained from reference TRBV29-1 and TRBJ1-1, is as follows: SAVISQKPSRDICQRGTSLTIQCQVDSQVTMMFWYRQQPGQSLTLIATANQGSEATYESGFVIDKFPISRPNLTFSTLTVSNMSPEDSSIYLCSVEVPGTNTEAFFGQGTRLTVV.

The CDR3 region is CASSLTSGNTGELFF. The CDR3 bases are TGCGCCAGCAGCTTGACTAGCGGGAACACCGGGGAGCTGTTTTTT. The V call is TRBV5-1, the J call TRBJ2-2, with 8 positions matching TRBD2. CDR1 and CDR2 (germline): SGHRS, YFSETQ. The CDR3 runs to 15 residues. The junction had 0 bases not matched to a gene; V was cut back by 1 base and J by 1 base.

The CDR3 DNA follows: TGTGCCAGCAGTCAGCAGGGGGCTCGGTCCTACAATGAGCAGTTCTTC. Residues: CASSQQGARSYNEQFF. The V call is TRBV25-1, the J call TRBJ2-1; the match to TRBD1 covers 8 bases. CDR1 and CDR2 from the germline V gene are MGHDK and SYGVNS. V was clipped by 5 bases and J by 1 base; unmatched bases: 7. This CDR3 region has 16 residues. The full variable domain, in which reference TRBV25-1 and TRBJ2-1 provide the parts outside the CDR3, is EADIYQTPRYLVIGTGKKITLECSQTMGHDKMYWYQQDPGMELHLIHYSYGVNSTEKGDLSSESTVSRIRTEHFPLTLESARPSHTSQYLCASSQQGARSYNEQFFGPGTRLTVL.

The rearrangement joins TRBV7-9 to TRBJ1-1, with TRBD1 matching over 7 bases. There are 12 residues in the CDR3. J gave up 6 bases and V 3 bases, and 1 base lay outside the gene matches. CDR1 and CDR2 from the germline V gene are SEHNR and FQNEAQ (reference sequence). The CDR3, as DNA: TGTGCCAGCAGCTTGACAGGGTCTGAAGCTTTCTTT. Translation gives CASSLTGSEAFF.

V and J are TRBV6-5 and TRBJ2-1, with D tentatively TRBD1 (5 bases). Looked up from germline, CDR1 is MNHEY and CDR2 is SVGAGI. The CDR3 runs 13 residues. V lost 7 bases, J lost 5 bases, and 12 bases lay in between. DNA for the CDR3: TGTGCCAGCATGACCCAGGGCCACAATGAGCAGTTCTTC. Protein sequence: CASMTQGHNEQFF.

DNA for the CDR3: TGCGCCAGCAGCTATCTTCCGACAGGGTCGAATCAGCCCCAGCATTTT. Residues: CASSYLPTGSNQPQHF. The chain uses TRBV5-1 and TRBJ1-5; the match to TRBD1 covers 7 bases. Germline CDR1 and CDR2: SGHRS and YFSETQ. This CDR3 has 16 residues. The V segment lost 3 bases and the J segment 4 bases; nucleotides outside the gene matches: 10.

V is TRBV2 and J is TRBJ2-2; D is perhaps TRBD1 (6 bases). The V and J ends lost 4 bases and 6 bases respectively, with 15 bases between them. Looked up from germline, CDR1 is SNHLY and CDR2 is FYNNEI. The CDR3 length is 15 residues. The chain's CDR3 is CASSARDTPAGELFF. CDR3 DNA: TGTGCCAGCAGTGCTCGGGACACCCCCGCCGGGGAGCTGTTTTTT.

The V call is TRBV4-2, the J call TRBJ2-3, with 9 bases lining up with TRBD2. The CDR3 sequence is 16 residues long. The trim removed 4 bases at V and 1 base at J, leaving 6 bases unmatched. From germline, CDR1 is LGHNA and CDR2 YNFKEQ. CDR3 DNA sequence: TGTGCCAGCAGCCTTATAGCGGGGGCCGGCACAGATACGCAGTATTTT. It encodes CASSLIAGAGTDTQYF.